The 14 T cell receptor beta chains given below trace back to one sample, sequenced in a study of blood T cells in healthy people across ages. With a J-beta primer mix and a sample-barcoded 5' primer, a second PCR ran 7 to 11 cycles. One entry per CDR3 protein, called by TCRdb with MiXCR from the 5' RACE reads. Among around 620,000 distinct CDR3 sequences listed, 27% were seen once. Source material: blood. The receptors were sampled from a woman in her 70s in good health.

This clonotype came up a few times. The gene calls are TRBV6-5 and TRBJ1-4; no clear D gene. Trimming left V 4 bases short and J 3 bases short, with 18 bases between. The germline CDR1 and CDR2 sequences are MNHEY and SVGAGI. CDR3 size: 17 residues. CDR3 region: CASSFMKPNTANEKLFF. The CDR3 DNA reads TGTGCCAGCAGTTTTATGAAACCGAACACAGCTAATGAAAAACTGTTTTTT.

This clonotype was detected a few times. The V gene is TRBV30, the J gene TRBJ2-6; no clear D gene. CDR1 is GTSNPN, CDR2 SVGIG, per germline (reference sequence). With 1 base removed from V and 2 bases from J, the gap between germline ends came to 12 bases. The CDR3 consists of 16 residues. The CDR3 spells CAWSGEGPTGANVLTF. The CDR3 nucleotides are TGTGCCTGGAGTGGGGAAGGGCCTACTGGGGCCAACGTCCTGACTTTC. Together with reference TRBV30 and TRBJ2-6, the CDR3 gives the full variable domain: SQTIHQWPATLVQPVGSPLSLECTVEGTSNPNLYWYRQAAGRGLQLLFYSVGIGQISSEVPQNLSASRPQDRQFILSSKKLLLSDSGFYLCAWSGEGPTGANVLTFGAGSRLTVL.

This clonotype appeared many times. V is TRBV5-1 and J is TRBJ2-7, with TRBD1 matching over 8 bases. The CDR3 consists of 15 residues. CDR1 is SGHRS, CDR2 YFSETQ, per germline. The V gene end was trimmed by 0 bases and the J gene end by 2 bases; junction bases not matched to a gene: 4. The DNA for the CDR3 is TGCGCCAGCAGCTTGGCCGGGACAGGAACCTACGAGCAGTACTTC. Its translation: CASSLAGTGTYEQYF.

This rearrangement joins TRBV7-2 to TRBJ2-6; 9 bases agree with TRBD1. The CDR3 sequence is 19 residues long. Germline-derived CDR1 and CDR2 are SGHTA and FQGNSA. Losses at the gene ends were 5 bases for V and 0 bases for J; bases not matched to a gene: 11. CDR3 nucleotide sequence: TGTGCCAGCAGCCAACACAGGGGGCGCGTACTCTCTGGGGCCAACGTCCTGACTTTC. Its protein product is CASSQHRGRVLSGANVLTF.

This clonotype was seen only a few times. Here the CDR3 DNA reads TGCAGTGCTAGTGGCCAGGCGAACACTGAAGCTTTCTTT. Amino acid sequence: CSASGQANTEAFF. The V gene is TRBV20-1, the J gene TRBJ1-1; D not certain. Germline CDR1 is DFQATT and CDR2 is SNEGSKA (reference sequence). V was cut by 3 bases and J by 1 base, with 9 bases left in between. The length of the CDR3 is 13 residues.

J is TRBJ2-1 and V is TRBV12-3 or TRBV12-4, with TRBD2 identical over 9 bases. The CDR3 consists of 15 residues. The trim removed 6 bases at V and 5 bases at J, leaving 8 bases unmatched. The CDR3 coding sequence is TGTGCCAGCAGCCCAATAGCGGGGGTGCACAATGAGCAGTTCTTC. It is translated as CASSPIAGVHNEQFF.

The chain uses TRBV6-6 and TRBJ1-3; maybe TRBD1 (6 bases). CDR1 is MNHNY and CDR2 is SVGAGI in the germline V gene (reference sequence). Deletions cut 2 bases from V and 4 bases from J, with 12 bases between. There are 15 residues in the CDR3. The CDR3 reads CASSYTQGPGNTIYF. CDR3 DNA: TGTGCCAGCAGTTACACACAGGGTCCCGGAAACACCATATATTTT.

This clonotype showed up just a few times. This rearrangement joins TRBV9 to TRBJ1-2, with a tentative D call TRBD1 (5 bases). Germline V lookup: CDR1 SGDLS, CDR2 YYNGEE. The CDR3 is 15 amino acids. Deletions cut 0 bases from V and 0 bases from J, with 9 bases between. CDR3 amino acids: CASSVATGPNYGYTF. CDR3 bases: TGTGCCAGCAGCGTAGCTACGGGGCCTAACTATGGCTACACCTTC.

This clonotype occurred a few times. The chain recombines TRBV13 with TRBJ2-1; weak D call: TRBD2 (5 bases). Matching the DNA end better, TRBJ2-7 makes the J call doubtful. Germline V CDR1 and CDR2: PRHDT, FYEKMQ (reference sequence). The CDR3 runs 13 residues. CDR3: CASRYTGSYEQYF. CDR3 nucleotide sequence: TGTGCCAGCAGGTATACGGGGTCCTACGAGCAGTACTTC.

As regards this clonotype: A read error may produce the germline difference seen at one junction end. V and J are TRBV29-1 and TRBJ1-1; D is undetermined. CDR3 length: 13 amino acids. Germline loops: CDR1 SQVTM, CDR2 ANQGSEA. The CDR3 DNA reads TGCAGCGTTGACGACCGCATGAACACTGGAGCTTTCTTT. It specifies CSVDDRMNTGAFF.

This clonotype was counted only a few times. The genes are TRBV20-1 and TRBJ1-3; D is undetermined. Per the germline V gene, CDR1 is DFQATT and CDR2 is SNEGSKA (reference sequence). The V gene lost 6 bases and the J gene lost 1 base, with 10 bases spanning the gap. The CDR3 spans 13 residues. The CDR3 region has the DNA TGCAGTGCCCCGTTGGGGTCTGGAAACACCATATATTTT. The encoded protein is CSAPLGSGNTIYF.

The sample holds a few counts of this clonotype. This rearrangement joins TRBV20-1 to TRBJ2-1; 11 bases line up with TRBD2. The V gene's germline CDR1 is DFQATT and CDR2 SNEGSKA (reference sequence). This CDR3 has 15 amino acids. V dropped 2 bases and J dropped 5; count of bases not matched to a gene: 5. CDR3: CSARPLAGGNNEQFF. The CDR3 coding sequence is TGCAGTGCTAGACCCCTAGCGGGGGGAAACAATGAGCAGTTCTTC.

This clonotype was detected ten times or more. The chain recombines TRBV5-1 with TRBJ2-3; TRBD1 matches 8 bases. There are 14 residues in the CDR3. Germline V CDR1 and CDR2: SGHRS, YFSETQ. Unmatched junction bases numbered 6, after V lost 4 bases and J lost 5 bases. The CDR3 reads CASSTDRGLDTQYF. The DNA of the CDR3 is TGCGCCAGCAGCACCGACAGGGGTTTAGATACGCAGTATTTT.

The chain employs TRBV11-1 and TRBJ2-5; TRBD1 is a possible D gene (6 bases). Germline V lookup: CDR1 SGHAT, CDR2 FQDESV (reference sequence). The length of the CDR3 is 14 residues. V lost 5 bases to trimming and J lost 3 bases, with 13 bases between them. For the CDR3, the DNA is TGTGCCAGCAGCGAGAGGACAGAGAAAGAGACCCAGTACTTC. It codes for CASSERTEKETQYF. Using reference TRBV11-1 and TRBJ2-5 for the parts outside the CDR3, the full variable domain is EAEVAQSPRYKITEKSQAVAFWCDPISGHATLYWYRQILGQGPELLVQFQDESVVDDSQLPKDRFSAERLKGVDSTLKIQPAELGDSAMYLCASSERTEKETQYFGPGTRLLVL.